The sequence of this TCR beta chain was determined in a study of Ad26.COV2.S vaccination and SARS-CoV-2 variants (dated by TCRdb to the early 2020s). Regarding the study in general: Vaccine-arm donors came from COV1001, a multicentre, randomized, double-blind, placebo-controlled phase I-IIa trial of Ad26.COV2.S in healthy adults. Ad26.COV2.S was administered intramuscularly at 5 x 10^10 or 1 x 10^11 viral particles, either as a single shot or as two shots given 56 days apart. TCRbeta repertoire sequencing served as the tool for gauging how specific and how broad the SARS-CoV-2-reactive T cell receptors were following Ad26.COV2.S vaccination. Trial participants were randomized into five groups of five: low-dose or high-dose Ad26.COV2.S given once or twice, or placebo on both occasions. Throughout the experiments and outcome assessment, investigators stayed blinded to trial group allocation. A total of approximately 30 samples were included in the TCR-sequenced set, comprising roughly 19 Ad26.COV2.S vaccine recipients, 5 placebo recipients and 8 SARS-CoV-2 convalescent individuals. General study outcomes and caveats: Higher spike-specific TCR breadth was observed in Ad26.COV2.S recipients than in placebo recipients (P = 0.0014). Substantial breadth of spike-specific CD8+ and CD4+ T cell responses was reported after vaccination. The study lacked the statistical power to compare responses across vaccine doses or regimens. Vaccine and placebo recipients had similar non-spike TCR breadth, a finding consistent with the vaccine containing only spike. The authors noted that total T cell responses may have been underestimated by the TCR breadth and depth analyses.

Trimming takes 4 bases off V and 1 base off J; junction bases not matched to a gene: 2. Inclusive of the bounding cysteine and phenylalanine, the CDR3 is 13 residues long. The retained sequence is limited to the CDR3, 39 bases, with the frame set at the first base. CDR1 SQVTM and CDR2 ANQGSEA were looked up in the germline V gene. About this clone itself: Its recognized antigen is unknown. The sample holds no much larger clone one base away, and base qualities are not on file.

Explained via the paper, the treatment or condition label denotes: around 19 received Ad26.COV2.S at low or high dose, single or two shots; about 5 received placebo; per-sample allocation not given. For vaccine and placebo recipients, the sequenced repertoires came from samples collected on day 63 after the first injection. Between 29 July and 7 August 2020, Cohort 1b enrolled 25 adults aged 18-55 years at one site in Boston, USA. As a vaccine, Ad26.COV2.S was a replication-incompetent adenovirus type 26 vector that expressed a prefusion-stabilized SARS-CoV-2 spike protein derived from the original Wuhan strain. The immunoSEQ Assay was the method used to sequence TCRbeta CDR3 regions. After extraction, genomic DNA underwent amplification by bias-controlled multiplex PCR, followed by high-throughput sequencing. Turning to the authors' computational methods: To quantify the absolute abundance of every unique TCRbeta CDR3 region, sequences were collapsed and filtered. Usable DNA was measured by amplifying reference genes present in all nucleated cells, and TCRbeta template counts were normalized to that usable DNA to estimate T cell fraction. Repertoire TCRs were annotated as SARS-CoV-2-specific by exact matching of V gene, CDR3 amino acid sequence and J gene to a known reactive TCR set. The reference SARS-CoV-2 TCR set came from MIRA and was filtered for enrichment in COVID-19-positive ImmuneCODE repertoires, removing public or cross-reactive TCRs. Based on the MIRA antigens, annotated TCRs were further analysed at the level of specific ORF or position within ORF. Breadth was defined as the number of annotated unique rearrangements divided by the total number of unique productive rearrangements, and depth was defined as the summed frequency of the annotated unique rearrangements. Group comparisons of TCR breadth used two-sided Wilcoxon rank-sum tests. TCRdb carries this immuneACCESS record with in-frame sequences only. Its versions omit some clonotypes, under half of them owing to an unresolved V gene in the studies checked, with the rest unexplained. Clone size and the V and J calls come from that table; the DNA yielded D and trimming. The sample table lists around 400,000 clones, more than 80% of them with a count of one. The ten largest clones represent 9% to 15% of the sample.

Recombination connected TRBV29-1 to TRBJ2-7, with 9 bases matching TRBD2. The TCR sequence derives from a person aged 18-60 years who received the Ad26.COV2.S COVID-19 vaccine or a placebo. Sequences were derived from peripheral blood, sampled in a trial of Ad26.COV2.S vaccine versus placebo. The CDR3 here reads CSVVLAGSYEQYF. The DNA reads TGCAGCGTTGTCCTAGCGGGGTCCTACGAGCAGTACTTC.